Below, 20 T cell receptor beta chains from the same sample are listed, as sequenced in a study of blood T cells in healthy people across ages. Next came a second PCR, run for roughly 6 to 11 cycles, which used a sample-barcoded 5' primer along with a J-beta primer mix. TCRdb recomputed calls from the 5' RACE reads with MiXCR, one row per CDR3 protein. The sample includes around 400,000 distinct CDR3 sequences, roughly half of them seen just once. Sequencing was carried out using blood. The receptors come from a man between 60 and 75 years old in good health.

This clonotype came up many times. This chain uses TRBV5-1 with TRBJ2-1; 11 bases are shared with TRBD1. The germline CDR1 and CDR2 sequences are SGHRS and YFSETQ. Trimming removed 4 bases from V and 6 bases from J; junction bases left unmatched: 12. The CDR3 covers 17 residues. DNA of the CDR3: TGCGCCAGCAGCCCCGCAGGGGGGACAGGGGGAGGCAATGAGCAGTTCTTC. Encoded protein: CASSPAGGTGGGNEQFF.

This clonotype has more than one count but fewer than ten. The chain employs TRBV20-1 and TRBJ2-1, with 13 bases matching TRBD2. Unmatched junction bases numbered 12, after V lost 6 bases and J lost 7 bases. Per the germline V gene, CDR1 is DFQATT and CDR2 is SNEGSKA (reference sequence). This CDR3 contains 16 residues. CDR3 nucleotides: TGCAGTGCGACCAGTCCGGGACTAGCGGGATGGAATGAGCAGTTCTTC. It encodes CSATSPGLAGWNEQFF.

The chain couples TRBV29-1 to TRBJ1-5; the D gene is possibly TRBD1 (6 bases). CDR3 length: 14 residues. Germline CDR1 is SQVTM and CDR2 is ANQGSEA. V was trimmed by 4 bases and J by 3 bases, leaving 13 bases between them. The CDR3 is CSVAKQGLNQPQHF. DNA of the CDR3: TGCAGCGTTGCCAAACAGGGACTCAATCAGCCCCAGCATTTT.

The V call is TRBV4-1, the J call TRBJ2-5; TRBD1 agrees at 8 bases. The J segment lost 4 bases and the V segment lost 0 bases, leaving 4 bases of the junction unmatched. Germline V gene sequence: CDR1 MGHRA, CDR2 YSYEKL. This CDR3 spans 15 amino acids. DNA for the CDR3: TGCGCCAGCAGCCAAGATACAGGGGGATTAGAGACCCAGTACTTC. Protein product: CASSQDTGGLETQYF.

This chain links TRBV4-1 with TRBJ1-2; D is ambiguous. Germline V lookup: CDR1 MGHRA, CDR2 YSYEKL. The CDR3 length is 15 residues. Trimming left V 2 bases short and J 6 bases short, with 16 bases between. Here the CDR3 DNA reads TGCGCCAGCAGCCAACGGCAGTCGGGCTTGGATGGCTACACCTTC. Its translation: CASSQRQSGLDGYTF.

This clonotype was seen repeatedly, ten times or more. The gene calls are TRBV28 and TRBJ1-5, with 8 bases matching TRBD1. The J segment lost 2 bases and the V segment lost 11 bases, leaving 5 bases of the junction unmatched. Per the germline V gene, CDR1 is MDHEN and CDR2 is SYDVKM. This CDR3 spans 13 amino acids. The CDR3 spells CAYQGAGNQPQHF. For the CDR3, the DNA is TGTGCCTACCAGGGGGCAGGCAATCAGCCCCAGCATTTT.

The chain joins TRBV29-1 to TRBJ2-7, with 7 bases that match TRBD1. Germline CDR1 is SQVTM and CDR2 is ANQGSEA. The CDR3 is 12 residues long. The CDR3 sequence is CTSGQGAYEQYF. CDR3 DNA: TGCACCTCAGGGCAGGGGGCCTACGAGCAGTACTTC.

This clonotype occurred a few times. The chain combines TRBV3-1 with TRBJ2-6; D is unclear. V was clipped by 3 bases and J by 4 bases, with 7 bases between them. CDR3 size: 14 residues. In germline, CDR1 is LGHDT, CDR2 YNNKEL (reference sequence). The CDR3 bases are TGTGCCAGCAGCCACCCGACAGGGGCCAACGTCCTGACTTTC. It encodes CASSHPTGANVLTF.

This clonotype was recorded a few times. This chain joins TRBV20-1 and TRBJ2-4; D not certain. The germline gives CDR1 DFQATT, CDR2 SNEGSKA (reference sequence). Trimming pared 3 bases from V and 0 bases from J, leaving 12 bases between. The CDR3 loop spans 15 amino acids. The CDR3 DNA reads as TGCAGTGCTAGGGCCCAGGCGGAAGCCAAAAACATTCAGTACTTC. Its protein is CSARAQAEAKNIQYF.

The rearrangement uses TRBV28 and TRBJ2-1; D is uncertain. This CDR3 is 14 amino acids long. Germline V gives CDR1 MDHEN, CDR2 SYDVKM. Trimming cost V 6 bases and J 3 bases, with 12 bases left between them. The CDR3 region has the DNA TGTGCCAGCAGAGCATCTGCTGACTACAATGAGCAGTTCTTC. As protein: CASRASADYNEQFF.

The chain joins TRBV12-3 or TRBV12-4 to TRBJ2-4; D might be TRBD1 or TRBD2, each matching 7 bases. This CDR3 contains 12 residues. Trimming took 6 bases from V and 6 from J, leaving 9 bases between them. CDR3 DNA sequence: TGTGCCAGCAGCAGGGGGGGAAACATTCAGTACTTC. Its protein is CASSRGGNIQYF.

The rearrangement joins TRBV6-1 to TRBJ2-4; tentative D call: TRBD1 (6 bases). CDR1 and CDR2 (germline): MNHNS, SASEGT. The CDR3 is made up of 14 amino acids. V was cut by 2 bases and J by 13 bases, with 18 bases left in between. CDR3 sequence reads: CASSESRGPVEQYF. The CDR3 DNA is TGTGCCAGCAGTGAAAGCAGGGGACCTGTTGAGCAGTACTTC.

The rearrangement joins TRBV12-3 or TRBV12-4 to TRBJ2-5; D unresolved. There are 13 residues in the CDR3. The V gene lost 0 bases and the J gene lost 11 bases, with 13 bases spanning the gap. The CDR3 sequence is CASSLASVNEQYF. In DNA, the CDR3 is TGTGCCAGCAGTTTAGCTAGTGTCAATGAGCAGTACTTC.

The chain carries TRBV3-1 and TRBJ2-5; a possible D gene is TRBD1 (6 bases). Trimming took off 4 bases at V and 11 bases at J, with 23 bases between the two ends. CDR1 is LGHDT, CDR2 YNNKEL, per germline (reference sequence). The CDR3 runs to 15 residues. Here the CDR3 DNA reads TGTGCCAGCAGCCCAGGGGATTATAGTAAGAATGAGCAGTACTTC. It codes for CASSPGDYSKNEQYF.

This sequence joins TRBV20-1 and TRBJ2-1, with D possibly matching TRBD2 (6 bases). The germline CDR1 and CDR2 sequences are DFQATT and SNEGSKA (reference sequence). The CDR3 totals 15 residues. The V end lost 0 bases, the J end lost 7 bases, and 16 bases lay between the germline ends. In DNA form, the CDR3 reads TGCAGTGCTAGAGATGTGAGCGGGCGCGGTAATGAGCAGTTCTTC. It encodes CSARDVSGRGNEQFF.

J is TRBJ1-2 and V is TRBV5-1; D gene uncertain. Germline assignment: CDR1 SGHRS and CDR2 YFSETQ. V was trimmed by 0 bases and J by 6 bases, leaving 12 bases between them. The CDR3 consists of 14 residues. CDR3 in DNA: TGCGCCAGCAGCTTGGACAGCCCGAGGGATGGCTACACCTTC. It translates to CASSLDSPRDGYTF.

This clonotype has a handful of counts. V is TRBV28 and J is TRBJ2-3; tentatively, D is TRBD1 (5 bases). This CDR3 comprises 15 residues. With 3 bases removed from V and 0 bases from J, the gap between germline ends came to 10 bases. Looked up from germline, CDR1 is MDHEN and CDR2 is SYDVKM. CDR3 DNA sequence: TGTGCCAGCAGTTTTGAGCCAGGGAGCACAGATACGCAGTATTTT. It codes for CASSFEPGSTDTQYF.

The chain employs TRBV10-3 and TRBJ2-5, with TRBD1 identical over 9 bases. The length of the CDR3 is 15 residues. Germline-derived CDR1 and CDR2 are ENHRY and SYGVKD. V gave up 6 bases and J gave up 2 bases; unmatched junction bases: 7. CDR3 amino acids: CAIRTGGPEQETQYF. As DNA, the CDR3 is TGTGCCATCAGGACAGGGGGACCCGAACAAGAGACCCAGTACTTC.

The chain uses TRBV7-2 and TRBJ1-5; D is unresolved. This CDR3 has 16 residues. V was shortened by 4 bases and J by 4 bases, with 17 bases between the two germline ends. In germline, CDR1 is SGHTA, CDR2 FQGNSA. CDR3 in DNA: TGTGCCAGCAGCTCCGAAGGAGGGTTTACTAATCAGCCCCAGCATTTT. This codes for CASSSEGGFTNQPQHF.

The genes are TRBV12-3 or TRBV12-4 and TRBJ1-6, with D perhaps TRBD1 (5 bases). This CDR3 is built from 14 residues. V shed 2 bases and J shed 7 bases, with 9 bases lying between them. The CDR3 bases are TGTGCCAGCAGTTTAAGTGCAGGGAATTCACCCCTCCACTTT. Protein: CASSLSAGNSPLHF.